This T cell receptor beta chain was identified in a study of cytomegalovirus exposure and HLA in healthy donors. The CDR3 contains 18 residues. CDR1 is LNHDA, CDR2 SQIVND, per germline (reference sequence). V gave up 3 bases and J gave up 0 bases, with 20 bases separating them. The study ran its PCR with 60 Vbeta and 13 Jbeta primers. Only in-frame clones appear in the TCRdb table, and some are missing; sequencing was by immunoSEQ multiplex PCR. This sample has some 170,000 clones, with approximately 78% found just once. Sequencing was done on a sample of PBMCs. The J gene is TRBJ1-1, the V gene TRBV19; D uncertain. This TCR derives from a woman younger than 30 in good health and CMV-seronegative. CDR3 amino acids: CASSIGNSDSFMNTEAFF. Here the CDR3 DNA reads TGTGCCAGTAGTATCGGGAACAGCGATAGCTTTATGAACACTGAAGCTTTCTTT.